One and the same sample provided the 18 T cell receptor beta chains below, sequenced in a study of tumor-infiltrating lymphocytes in glioblastoma multiforme. Three nested ARM-PCR rounds with V-beta and C-beta primers built TCRB libraries. One entry per CDR3 protein results from TCRdb running MiXCR on the multiplex PCR reads. The data show more than 13,000 distinct CDR3 sequences, about 69% seen once. Input material: brain tumor tissue. The receptors come from a male donor with glioblastoma.

This chain joins TRBV11-1 and TRBJ2-7; TRBD1 agrees at 8 bases. Germline-derived CDR1 and CDR2 are SGHAT and FQDESV (reference sequence). CDR3 length: 15 residues. With 5 bases clipped from V and 6 bases from J, the junction kept 12 bases outside the gene matches. The CDR3 bases are TGTGCCAGCAGCCAACAAGGACAGGGACTCTTCGAGCAGTACTTC. It is translated as CASSQQGQGLFEQYF.

On this clonotype: A read error may be the cause here, since a much bigger clone is one base away. V usage is TRBV10-2 and J usage is TRBJ2-2; D possibly uses TRBD1 or TRBD2 (5 bases each). Germline assignment: CDR1 WSHSY and CDR2 SAAADI. This CDR3 is built from 15 residues. CDR3 in DNA: TGCTCCAGCAAAAGAGGGGACCGTGAGGCCGGGGAGCTGTTTTTT. It translates to CSSKRGDREAGELFF.

In its sample, this clonotype was seen many times. The rearrangement links TRBV5-1 to TRBJ2-5, with D perhaps matching TRBD2 (5 bases). The CDR3 has 14 amino acids. CDR1 SGHRS and CDR2 YFSETQ come from the germline V gene. V was trimmed by 3 bases and J by 4 bases, leaving 13 bases between them. The CDR3 reads CASSSFEEGETQYF. Here the CDR3 DNA reads TGCGCCAGCAGCTCCTTCGAAGAGGGAGAGACCCAGTACTTC.

A word on this clonotype: Sequence at one end of the junction differs from germline and may be a read error. This chain uses TRBV11-2 with TRBJ2-1; D may be TRBD2 (6 bases). This CDR3 contains 18 residues. Germline V gene sequence: CDR1 SGHAT, CDR2 FQNNGV. DNA for the CDR3: TGTGCCAGCAGCTTAGTTTCTGGCGGGAAGGGTTCCTGGAATGAGCAATTCTTC. Translating gives CASSLVSGGKGSWNEQFF.

This clonotype was counted only a few times. Compared with germline, one end of the junction differs, possibly owing to a read error. This sequence joins TRBV5-5 and TRBJ2-5; the D gene could be TRBD1 or TRBD2 (6 bases each). CDR3 size: 12 residues. Germline lookup yields CDR1 SGHKS and CDR2 YYEKEE (reference sequence). The CDR3 spells CASSLGGGTQYF. DNA for the CDR3: TGCGCTAGCAGCTTGGGGGGCGGGACCCAGTACTTC.

The V and J genes are TRBV28 and TRBJ2-7; 11 positions agree with TRBD1. Per germline, CDR1 MDHEN and CDR2 SYDVKM. After removal of 7 bases from V and 8 bases from J, the junction contained 13 bases not matched to a gene. The CDR3 extends over 15 amino acids. The CDR3 coding sequence is TGTGCCAGCACTTTTAGGACAGGGGGCATGGACCAGCAGTACTTC. Residues: CASTFRTGGMDQQYF.

Regarding this clonotype: It is likely a read error, because the conserved phenylalanine at the end of the CDR3 is missing. This chain uses TRBV6-1 with TRBJ2-7; D tentatively reads TRBD1 or TRBD2 (5 bases each). The germline CDR1 and CDR2 sequences are MNHNS and SASEGT. Deletions cut 8 bases from V and 4 bases from J, with 18 bases between. This CDR3 contains 14 residues. The DNA for the CDR3 is TGTGCCAGCGGGATAGCTCGGGGCGCATACGAGCAGTACTCC. Translation: CASGIARGAYEQYS.

Relative to its sample, this clonotype is medium-sized. The chain carries TRBV30 and TRBJ1-2; tentative D call: TRBD1 (6 bases). Germline V gene sequence: CDR1 GTSNPN, CDR2 SVGIG (reference sequence). The CDR3 runs to 13 residues. V was cut by 8 bases and J by 2 bases, with 15 bases left in between. Here the CDR3 reads CAGVQGGNYGYTF. The CDR3 nucleotides are TGTGCCGGAGTACAGGGAGGGAACTATGGCTACACCTTC.

Remarks on this clonotype: This likely comes from a read error, as the CDR3 has no conserved phenylalanine or tryptophan at its end. It is unclear where the CDR3 begins or ends on the DNA, so no DNA is shown, and the CDR3 is as TCRdb lists it. This chain connects TRBV29-1 to TRBJ2-7; the table's D call, TRBD1, was not checked against the DNA. Germline CDR1 is SQVTM and CDR2 is ANQGSEA. The CDR3 has 11 residues if both end residues are counted. The CDR3 loop is CSVQGQGSEYY.

The V gene is TRBV11-2, the J gene TRBJ2-3; 8 bases align to TRBD2. Germline V gene data show CDR1 as SGHAT and CDR2 as FQNNGV. V shed 7 bases and J 8 bases; nucleotides not matched to a gene: 17. The CDR3 sequence is 16 residues long. This chain's CDR3 is CASTPTAGALDGTQYF. CDR3 bases: TGTGCCAGCACCCCGACAGCGGGAGCATTGGACGGTACGCAGTATTTT. Variable domain in full (rest from reference TRBV11-2 and TRBJ2-3): EAGVAQSPRYKIIEKRQSVAFWCNPISGHATLYWYQQILGQGPKLLIQFQNNGVVDDSQLPKDRFSAERLKGVDSTLKIQPAKLEDSAVYLCASTPTAGALDGTQYFGPGTRLTVL.

A word on this clonotype: The CDR3 end shows no conserved phenylalanine or tryptophan, and so a read error is likely. The chain carries TRBV11-2 and TRBJ2-2; D is possibly TRBD1 (7 bases). The CDR3 sequence is 15 residues long. The V gene's germline CDR1 is SGHAT and CDR2 FQNNGV. The CDR3 nucleotides read TGTGCCAGCGGCTTAGTACAGGGGCACACCGGGGGGCTGTTTTTG. Residues: CASGLVQGHTGGLFL.

This CDR3 reads CSGGADSRGAQREQFF. The CDR3 coding sequence is TGCAGCGGTGGGGCAGATAGCCGAGGGGCTCAACGTGAGCAGTTCTTC. The chain carries TRBV29-1 and TRBJ2-1, with D perhaps given as TRBD1 or TRBD2 (5 bases each). The ends were cut back, 7 bases at V and 9 bases at J, with 28 bases in the middle. Per germline, CDR1 SQVTM and CDR2 ANQGSEA. The CDR3 totals 16 residues.

Ten or more counts support this clonotype. The chain uses TRBV11-3 and TRBJ2-1, with TRBD1 identical over 9 bases. This CDR3 has 16 residues. The trim removed 0 bases at V and 6 bases at J, leaving 6 bases unmatched. CDR1 and CDR2 from the germline V gene are SGHNT and YENEEA. CDR3 coding DNA: TGTGCCAGCAGCTTAGAGCGGGGACAGGGTGGCAATGAGCAGTTCTTC. Translating it yields CASSLERGQGGNEQFF.

On this clonotype itself: It may be a read error: a sequence one base away is much more abundant. The rearrangement joins TRBV29-1 to TRBJ2-7, with 10 bases aligning to TRBD1. Germline values: CDR1 SQVTM, CDR2 ANQGSEA. The CDR3 has 12 residues. Written as DNA, the CDR3 is TGCAACGCTCCGGGACAGGGGAACGAGCAGTACTTC. Protein sequence: CNAPGQGNEQYF.

The rearrangement uses TRBV20-1 and TRBJ2-7; maybe TRBD2 (5 bases). The length of the CDR3 is 11 residues. Per the germline V gene, CDR1 is DFQATT and CDR2 is SNEGSKA (reference sequence). Deletions cut 3 bases from V and 6 bases from J, with 9 bases between. The CDR3 DNA reads TGCAGTGCTAGCTCTAGCCGCGAGCAGTACTTC. Protein sequence: CSASSSREQYF.

This clonotype was observed at least ten times. A read error may explain this, as a much larger clone is one base away. J is TRBJ1-5 and V is TRBV4-1; no reliable D call. V dropped 1 base and J dropped 5 bases, with 12 bases sitting between them. The CDR3 contains 15 residues. From germline, CDR1 is MGHRA and CDR2 YSYEKL. The CDR3 here is CASSQGRGEHQPQHF. The DNA of the CDR3 is TGCGCCAGCAGCCAAGGTCGAGGAGAGCATCAGCCCCAGCATTTT.

The chain's CDR3 is CASSLSPGGHTGELFF. The CDR3 DNA is TGTGCCAGCAGCTTATCCCCGGGGGGGCACACCGGGGAGCTGTTTTTT. This chain uses TRBV11-3 with TRBJ2-2, with 8 bases lining up with TRBD2. V gave up 2 bases and J gave up 3 bases; unmatched junction bases: 5. CDR1 is SGHNT, CDR2 YENEEA, per germline. CDR3 size: 16 residues.

This clonotype turned up a few times. The CDR3 DNA reads as TGTGCCAGCAGCCCGTCCGGGACTAGGAACTACGAGCAGTACTTC. It codes for CASSPSGTRNYEQYF. The chain uses TRBV11-3 and TRBJ2-7; 8 positions agree with TRBD2. Germline CDR1 reads SGHNT; CDR2 reads YENEEA. Germline trimming cut 5 bases from V and 3 bases from J; bases unmatched to any gene: 9. The CDR3 covers 15 residues.